This T cell receptor beta chain was found in a study of T cell repertoires in cytomegalovirus infection. Study-wide background: Shared public TCR beta signatures pointed to both CMV infection and a matching HLA type. Study-wide results and caveats: There were HLA-C-restricted CMV-specific TCR beta clonotypes dominating the ex vivo response. There were carriers of CMV plus the relevant HLA, and cumulative public TCR beta family frequency identified them.

Details on this clonotype: Its specificity is unknown.

Trimming removed 6 bases from V and 2 bases from J; junction bases left unmatched: 8. The CDR3 length is 16 residues. Germline CDR1 MNHEY, CDR2 SVGEGT. TCRdb re-analysed the reads in MiXCR, keeping a single row per CDR3 protein. Of under 850,000 distinct CDR3 sequences detected, about a third appear once; the ten largest clones hold around 3%. The V gene is TRBV6-2 or TRBV6-3, the J gene TRBJ2-3, with 10 bases fitting TRBD2. Sequencing used PBMCs. This sequence originates from a human donor in good health (CMV status not recorded). Some clones in this sample may be carry-over from other donors' samples. The CDR3 region has the DNA TGTGCCAGCAGCTCCGGACTAGCGGCTTTCACAGATACGCAGTATTTT. It is translated as CASSSGLAAFTDTQYF.